These 12 T cell receptor beta chains were sequenced from one sample in a study of regulatory T cells in long-lasting Graves disease (dated by TCRdb to about 2021). Libraries were made using multiplex PCR. The sequencer listed for this sample is Illumina HiSeq 4000. To build TCR beta libraries, CDR3 regions were amplified by Arm-PCR using iRepertoire HTBI primers. TCRdb trimmed the raw reads at Q25, called clones with MiXCR and kept productive beta chains. Identical CDR3 protein sequences are pooled into one entry, listed with their most common genes and DNA. This sample holds about 470,000 distinct CDR3 sequences; less than 25% were observed only once. Roughly 8% of the sample is taken by the ten largest. What this sample's time point label stands for: persistent/refractory GD, antithyroid drugs over 5 years with positive TRAb. For both TCR sequencing and RNA sequencing, RNA was extracted from PBMCs using TRIzol.

The material sequenced was peripheral blood mononuclear cells (PBMCs), taken when the disease was refractory, from a patient treated with antithyroid drugs. The source is a female donor with Graves disease.

The DNA for the CDR3 is TGTGCCAGCAGCTTAGGAAAGTGGGGTCAGCCCCAGCATTTT. Translating gives CASSLGKWGQPQHF. The chain recombines TRBV7-3 with TRBJ1-5; no reliable D call. This CDR3 is built from 14 residues. Germline V lookup: CDR1 SGHTA, CDR2 FQGTGA. V shed 2 bases and J shed 6 bases, with 11 bases lying between them.

Only one count was recorded for this clonotype. The chain couples TRBV27 to TRBJ2-1, with D possibly matching TRBD1 (5 bases). V lost 0 bases and J 9 bases, leaving 21 bases between the germline ends. CDR1 is MNHEY and CDR2 is SMNVEV in the germline V gene (reference sequence). This CDR3 contains 17 residues. DNA of the CDR3: TGTGCCAGCAGTTTATCTTCAGTCCAGGGCCCTGGGATTGAGCAGTTCTTC. Protein product: CASSLSSVQGPGIEQFF.

The genes are TRBV19 and TRBJ2-2; possible D gene TRBD2, 6 bases. The V gene's germline CDR1 is LNHDA and CDR2 SQIVND (reference sequence). This CDR3 comprises 15 residues. With 5 bases removed from V and 0 bases from J, the gap between germline ends came to 10 bases. CDR3 DNA: TGTGCCAGTAGTGGGAGACTAGCGAACACCGGGGAGCTGTTTTTT. It encodes CASSGRLANTGELFF.

This clonotype has a handful of counts. The CDR3 loop reads CASRPPGAYEQYF. The CDR3 bases are TGTGCCAGCAGGCCTCCAGGAGCTTACGAGCAGTACTTC. The chain has TRBV7-9 and TRBJ2-7; no firm D call. CDR3 length: 13 residues. Germline V lookup: CDR1 SEHNR, CDR2 FQNEAQ (reference sequence). Between the trimmed V and J ends, which lost 6 bases and 4 bases, there was a span of 13 bases.

This clonotype was detected only a few times. The V gene is TRBV6-1, the J gene TRBJ2-2; 14 bases line up with TRBD2. The length of the CDR3 is 18 residues. Germline CDR1 is MNHNS and CDR2 is SASEGT. The J segment lost 5 bases and the V segment lost 6 bases, leaving 11 bases of the junction unmatched. This CDR3 reads CASSQKGLAGGGTGELFF. The CDR3 nucleotides read TGTGCCAGCAGCCAAAAAGGACTAGCGGGAGGAGGAACCGGGGAGCTGTTTTTT.

This clonotype has just a few counts. J is TRBJ2-1 and V is TRBV7-9; D is perhaps TRBD2 (6 bases). Germline V lookup: CDR1 SEHNR, CDR2 FQNEAQ (reference sequence). Trimming removed 1 base at V and 0 bases at J, with 7 bases between. This CDR3 contains 15 residues. The CDR3 loop is CASSLGGNSYNEQFF. CDR3 sequence (DNA): TGTGCCAGCAGCTTAGGCGGGAACTCCTACAATGAGCAGTTCTTC.

This rearrangement joins TRBV7-9 to TRBJ1-5; a possible D gene is TRBD1 (5 bases). CDR3 length equals 14 residues. Trimming left V 8 bases short and J 3 bases short, with 14 bases between. CDR1 is SEHNR and CDR2 is FQNEAQ in the germline V gene (reference sequence). DNA of the CDR3: TGTGCCAGCGCGTCGGGGCCTTACAATCAGCCCCAGCATTTT. This codes for CASASGPYNQPQHF.

The gene calls are TRBV9 and TRBJ2-7; 7 nucleotides line up with TRBD1. The CDR3 runs to 12 residues. J was trimmed by 5 bases and V by 4 bases; bases with no gene match: 3. Germline V lookup: CDR1 SGDLS, CDR2 YYNGEE. The CDR3 sequence is CASSSTGHEQYF. In DNA form, the CDR3 reads TGTGCCAGCAGCTCGACAGGGCACGAGCAGTACTTC.

With regard to this clonotype: A read error is possible here, since a much larger clone lies one base away. The chain combines TRBV11-2 with TRBJ2-5, with D possibly being TRBD1 or TRBD2 (5 bases each). CDR1 and CDR2 (germline): SGHAT, FQNNGV. This CDR3 comprises 16 residues. The ends were cut back, 5 bases at V and 4 bases at J, with 20 bases in the middle. The CDR3 DNA follows: TGTGCCAGCAGCCAGGAGGACAAGGCGGCTTCAGAGACCCAGTACTTC. Protein product: CASSQEDKAASETQYF.

This clonotype occurred a few times. CDR3 loop: CASSEGYIWQSSSGANVLTF. The CDR3 DNA reads TGTGCCAGCAGTGAAGGTTACATATGGCAGTCTAGCTCTGGGGCCAACGTCCTGACTTTC. The V and J genes are TRBV2 and TRBJ2-6, with unresolved D. From germline, CDR1 is SNHLY and CDR2 FYNNEI. The CDR3 has 20 amino acids. Trimming cost V 1 base and J 0 bases, with 19 bases left between them.

This clonotype appeared many times. This sequence joins TRBV6-5 and TRBJ1-4; 7 bases align to TRBD1. The germline CDR1 and CDR2 sequences are MNHEY and SVGAGI. The ends lost 4 bases at V and 7 bases at J; junction bases unmatched: 6. CDR3 size: 14 residues. In DNA form, the CDR3 reads TGTGCCAGCAGTTTTGGAGGGGGCGGTGAAAAACTGTTTTTT. It codes for CASSFGGGGEKLFF.

The chain carries TRBV10-3 and TRBJ2-2; maybe TRBD1 (8 bases). V lost 6 bases, J lost 3 bases, and 14 bases lay in between. Looked up from germline, CDR1 is ENHRY and CDR2 is SYGVKD. This CDR3 spans 15 amino acids. For the CDR3, the DNA is TGTGCCATCAGCAGAACAGGGGGGGACACCGGGGAGCTGTTTTTT. Amino acids: CAISRTGGDTGELFF.